This T cell receptor (beta chain) derives from a study of blood T cell repertoires in COVID-19. This clone was observed a single time. TCRdb keeps only in-frame clones here, not all; method: immunoSEQ multiplex PCR. The sample includes approximately 17,000 clones, roughly 88% of them seen just once. The ends were cut back, 6 bases at V and 8 bases at J, with 22 bases in the middle. This CDR3 is built from 15 residues. Germline V lookup: CDR1 MNHEY, CDR2 SVGAGI. Sequences were obtained from PBMCs or T cells enriched from blood (not recorded which). The source is a woman in her 30s who had recovered from COVID-19. V and J are TRBV6-5 and TRBJ1-1; possible D gene TRBD1, 6 bases. CDR3 sequence: CASSRGTQGLEEAFF. CDR3 coding DNA: TGTGCCAGCAGCCGAGGAACACAGGGTCTCGAGGAAGCTTTCTTT.